This T cell receptor beta chain originates from a study of T cell responses to AZD1222 COVID-19 vaccine. Study observations and caveats: Baseline antibody screening turned up just 6 or 7 seropositive AZD1222 recipients. The sample set comprised mostly white British donors with more females, and clonal diversity was possibly underestimated. Spike regions recognized by vaccine-associated CD4 TCRs spanned the protein, led by 160-218 and 743-854.

Trimming removed 3 bases at V and 7 bases at J, with 7 bases between. The CDR3 is 12 amino acids. Per the germline V gene, CDR1 is MDHEN and CDR2 is SYDVKM. The protocol was immunoSEQ multiplex PCR, while the TCRdb copy is restricted to in-frame clones and leaves out a portion. The data contain 150,000 to 200,000 clones, approximately 90% of them singletons. With regard to this clone: What it binds is not known.

The TCR was taken from an adult who received the MenACWY meningococcal vaccine as a control. Sequences were derived from peripheral blood, sampled 28 days after the second dose of the MenACWY control vaccine. This sequence joins TRBV28 and TRBJ1-5; the D is unclear. Here the CDR3 DNA reads TGTGCCAGCAGTTTTGGGGTACAGCCCCAGCATTTT. This translates into CASSFGVQPQHF. The variable domain in full, with the rest retrieved from reference TRBV28 and TRBJ1-5, is DVKVTQSSRYLVKRTGEKVFLECVQDMDHENMFWYRQDPGLGLRLIYFSYDVKMKEKGDIPEGYSVSREKKERFSLILESASTNQTSMYLCASSFGVQPQHFGDGTRLSIL.